A single sample is the source of the 2 T cell receptor beta chains below, sequenced in a study of T cells in Graves' hyperthyroidism and ophthalmopathy. The TCR beta CDR3 regions underwent amplification using RNA transcripts as the source. The primer set for the first-round RT-PCR of the TCR CDR3 was HTBI. Via MiXCR, TCRdb re-called the multiplex PCR reads, giving one row per CDR3 protein. The sample has under 550,000 distinct CDR3 sequences, approximately 15% seen once; the top ten hold 5% to 6%. The sample comprised blood. The receptors were sampled from a woman aged 18-30 years with Graves' hyperthyroidism.

In its sample, this clonotype was seen many times. This chain joins TRBV30 and TRBJ2-5; D gene ambiguous. Germline CDR1 is GTSNPN and CDR2 is SVGIG (reference sequence). V was clipped by 5 bases and J by 1 base, with 5 bases between them. The CDR3 contains 11 residues. The CDR3, as DNA: TGTGCCTGGGAGCCCCAAGAGACCCAGTACTTC. Protein sequence: CAWEPQETQYF.

This clonotype was seen ten or more times. The rearrangement uses TRBV7-2 and TRBJ2-1; 10 positions agree with TRBD2. Germline lookup yields CDR1 SGHTA and CDR2 FQGNSA. V dropped 3 bases and J dropped 5; count of bases not matched to a gene: 7. The CDR3 length is 16 residues. CDR3: CASSFAGTSVNNEQFF. The CDR3 DNA sequence: TGTGCCAGCAGCTTTGCGGGGACTAGCGTGAACAATGAGCAGTTCTTC.